Detailed here is one T cell receptor (beta chain). Its binding antigen is unknown. No base-level quality is on record; no much larger clone is a single base apart. Relative to germline, V is 7 bases shorter and J is 4 bases shorter, with 11 bases between their ends. The germline V gene supplies CDR1 WSHSY and CDR2 SAAADI. There are 13 amino acids in the CDR3, from cysteine to phenylalanine inclusive. CDR3 DNA only is kept here, 39 bases in frame from base 1. The cohort was made up of 500 to 800 healthy bone marrow donors. At the time of sampling, every cohort member was nominally healthy, though immune exposures that went unrecorded were likely present. The donor was CMV seropositive and belonged to the group of 250 to 300 seropositive cohort members. A peripheral blood sample was provided by each donor, and peripheral blood mononuclear cells were used for TCR beta sequencing. Genomic DNA extraction from the blood cell samples was performed with the Qiagen DNeasy Blood Extraction Kit.

This sample was taken from a study of cytomegalovirus exposure and HLA in healthy donors (TCRdb year 2017). Some background on the complete study: An earlier analysis of roughly 500 of the donors reported more than 250 Gb of sequence data and more than 90 million unique TCR beta sequences from roughly 200 million T cells. An early release covering approximately 600 HLA-typed donors comprised 300 to 350 gigabases of sequencing data and roughly 85 million unique TCR sequences. Because of strong linkage in the cohort, roughly 5 DR-DQ haplotypes were treated as single units for association and clustering. The genetic ancestry cluster associated with self-reported Caucasian donors included 81% of the approximately 410 genotyped donors. Typing coverage varied by locus: roughly 629-640 donors for A, B, C, DRB1 and DQB1; under 550 for DQA1; over 600 for DPA1; 400 to 480 for DPB1. The study used immunosequencing to profile the T cell repertoires of around 600 subjects and linked those repertoires to cytomegalovirus serostatus. An earlier analysis of 500 to 650 of the donors applied high-throughput TCR beta sequencing to assess whether each TCR beta V gene segment acted as functional or pseudogenic. HLA typing included class I and class II loci at four-digit resolution. In addition to the first cohort of roughly 670 subjects, a separate validation cohort of some 120 different subjects was used. In the later analysis, no new phenotypic data were used to find candidate immune exposures; instead, reliance was placed on TCR beta sequences and their occurrence across donors. The study aimed to test whether cataloging public T cell receptors could reveal signatures of past pathogen exposure. High-throughput TCR immunosequencing, statistical association of individual TCRs with disease status, and machine learning were combined to predict cytomegalovirus infection status. A later analysis re-analyzed previously published TCR beta repertoires from approximately 670 donors and added high-resolution HLA genotyping to study TCR occurrence patterns. Alongside the repertoire data, information on donor age, sex, ethnicity and CMV serostatus was compiled. Among about 410 genotyped donors of the cohort, an average of approximately 220,000 unique TCR beta nucleotide sequences was sequenced per donor, of which approximately 19% were non-productive. A later genetic analysis took genome-wide SNP genotypes for about 55% of the 666 donors and used that subset as a discovery cohort. All discovery cohort repertoires had been generated using a single sequencing platform. Overall study outcomes, separate from this receptor: Over 15 rarely observed V segments, including chromosome 9 orphons, were excluded from the earlier analysis of some 590 of the donors because counts were too low. Several of the top co-occurrence clusters appeared to be linked to parvovirus B19, influenza, CMV and Epstein-Barr virus, according to a later analysis. A further reported finding was that TCR beta sequences accurately predicted the HLA-A and HLA-B alleles for most subjects in the first cohort. An association between a missense DCLRE1C variant and V-gene and J-gene trimming of TCR beta chains was found in a later genetic analysis and replicated in an independent cohort. The classifier was reported to diagnose cytomegalovirus status with high specificity and sensitivity in both the original and validation cohorts. In an earlier analysis of some 540 of the donors, most TCR beta V segments appeared in productive rearrangements about 90% or about 30% of the time, broadly matching IMGT annotations. In a later analysis, HLA-associated TCR beta chains were found to be more clonally expanded and to have lower generation probabilities than equally common non-associated chains. Some IMGT-functional V segments, including TRBV6-2 and TRBV6-3, could not be distinguished by the 87-base-pair reads and were therefore excluded. Roughly uniform sequencing depth across donors was assumed in presence/absence analyses, although this assumption may not hold. For the cohort, immune exposure information was limited to CMV serostatus. The study listed 150 to 200 TCR beta chains as associated with cytomegalovirus. A cluster of highly shared sequence variants was judged likely to represent a technical artifact of the sequencing pipeline. In this cohort, only TCR beta chains were sequenced, and detectable features were limited by the absence of alpha or paired-chain data. Because HLA typing was missing for some donors at each locus, association tests included only the typed subset. A later analysis associated around 16,000 TCR beta sequences with specific HLA alleles at a false discovery rate of 0.05. Three of the identified cytomegalovirus-associated TCR beta chains were confirmed in vitro to be specific for cytomegalovirus antigens. In a later genetic analysis, fewer N-insertions in productive TCRs were reported among donors in an Asian-associated ancestry cluster than the approximately 670-donor mean. Linkage disequilibrium might explain the correlated functional status among segregating V segments, but an unknown experimental factor could not be excluded. According to a later analysis, TCR association rates differed among HLA loci, with DRB1 alleles showing the most associated TCRs and HLA-C alleles showing the fewest. According to a later analysis, most CMV-associated TCR beta chains appeared to be HLA-restricted, and the HLA associations seemed to be driven largely by CMV exposure. The authors suggested that the approach could potentially be generalized to other disease states and immunological phenotypes. When HLA alleles, especially DR and DQ, strongly co-occurred, TCR associations were difficult to assign to individual alleles. Across donors, most TCR sequences were observed very rarely, whereas some public TCRs were present in many individuals.

Libraries were constructed by the immunoSEQ multiplex PCR assay. For the multiplex PCR, a mixture combining 60 forward primers for TCR Vbeta segments and 13 reverse primers for TCR Jbeta segments was used. Amplification of the CDR3 region of rearranged TCR beta genes was performed with a multiplex PCR assay on genomic DNA. The Illumina HiSeq System was used to sequence the amplified TCR beta libraries as 87-base-pair reads. The source study handled its data this way. In a later analysis, roughly 80 million unique TCR beta chains were counted across the roughly 670 repertoires, and roughly 11 million of these chains were shared by at least two donors. Raw reads were error-corrected and collapsed into unique sequences with a nearest-neighbor algorithm that merged closely related sequences to remove PCR and sequencing errors. CDR3 sequences were aligned to IMGT reference sequences to assign V, D and J gene segments. For a sequence to be retained, at least a six-nucleotide match to both a V gene segment and a J gene segment was required. A rearrangement counted as productive if the CDR3 had no stop codons and remained in frame with V and J, and every other rearrangement counted as non-productive. CDR3 was defined by IMGT convention, running from the second conserved V-encoded cysteine to the conserved J-encoded phenylalanine. The earlier analysis of around 640 of the donors excluded sequences that lacked an unambiguous match to a single V gene segment. An earlier analysis of a few hundred of the donors classified V segments as functional when productive rearrangements were above 56.7% and as segregating when the standard deviation between donors was above 5%. A statistical classification framework was built to diagnose cytomegalovirus status from the catalog of TCR beta chain sequences. In a later analysis, V and J genes were assigned by comparing TCR nucleotide sequences against IMGT/GENE-DB human TR gene sequences. A later analysis assigned CDR3 sequences and most-parsimonious VDJ recombination scenarios with the TCRdist pipeline. A later analysis defined each TCR beta chain by its CDR3 amino acid sequence plus V-gene family, and excluded reads lacking a unique V-gene family. To address suspected cross-contamination and a sequencing artifact, a later analysis removed approximately 600 highly shared, low-generation-probability nucleotide sequences. In a later analysis, a clonal expansion index for each public chain was calculated from normalized within-repertoire ranks of inferred template counts. A later analysis computed generation probabilities with a VDJ recombination model fitted to out-of-frame rearrangements, and checked the results against IGoR. In a later analysis, TCR-TCR, TCR-HLA and TCR-CMV co-occurrence was scored with hypergeometric tests, and a repertoire-size bias correction was applied to TCR pairs. In a later analysis, false discovery rates were estimated by permuting HLA or CMV assignments 20 times. A later analysis grouped co-occurring TCRs with DBSCAN, adding TCRdist sequence similarity when clustering within HLA-allele-positive subsets. Co-occurrence clustering excluded repertoires with fewer than 30,000 or more than 120,000 public chains, plus five with anomalous nucleotide sharing. The clones in this table, taken by TCRdb from immuneACCESS, are in-frame only. Not every clone is retained; where verified, under half of the shortfall comes from an unresolved V gene, and the cause of the rest is unknown. D and trimming were read from the DNA, whereas the V and J calls and clone size are those reported in that table. The sample table contains 100,000 to 150,000 clones; only one count was recorded for roughly 80% of them. The top ten clonotypes cover about 3.5% of the sample.

The chain couples TRBV10-2 to TRBJ1-5; the D segment could be TRBD1, given 5 matching bases. Sample: PBMCs. This TCR was sampled from a woman aged 40 to 50 in good health and CMV-seropositive. The CDR3 is CASTPRVNQPQHF. The DNA sequence is TGCGCCAGCACCCCCAGGGTAAATCAGCCCCAGCATTTT.